A selection of T cell receptor beta chains follows, all from one sample in a study of cytomegalovirus exposure and HLA in healthy donors. Some clones are missing from TCRdb's copy, which holds only in-frame ones; the method was immunoSEQ multiplex PCR. The sample lists fewer than 90,000 clones; roughly 80% were seen once. Sequenced sample: PBMCs. The receptors shown here come from a woman aged 18-29 years in good health and CMV-seropositive. Both conserved end residues are trimmed from each CDR3. Each record gives: D gene, J gene, V gene, CDR3 protein. A D gene is named only where the DNA matches it firmly.

d_gene: TRBD1
j_gene: TRBJ1-2
v_gene: TRBV7-2
CDR3aa: ASSEEATGGLLYGYT

d_gene: TRBD1
j_gene: TRBJ1-6
v_gene: TRBV11-2
CDR3aa: ASRKQGYNSPLH

d_gene: NA
j_gene: TRBJ1-5
v_gene: TRBV6-1
CDR3aa: ASSEGDINNQPQH

d_gene: TRBD2
j_gene: TRBJ2-5
v_gene: TRBV27
CDR3aa: ASSSDTSGQETQY

d_gene: TRBD2
j_gene: TRBJ2-1
v_gene: TRBV5-1
CDR3aa: ASSLAHLASGGYNEQF

d_gene: NA
j_gene: TRBJ1-5
v_gene: TRBV27
CDR3aa: ASSLRGADSLNQPQH

d_gene: NA
j_gene: TRBJ1-1
v_gene: TRBV11-2
CDR3aa: ASSLQQNTEAF

d_gene: NA
j_gene: TRBJ1-1
v_gene: TRBV6-5
CDR3aa: ASSYSRGPIEAF

d_gene: TRBD1
j_gene: TRBJ2-7
v_gene: TRBV5-8
CDR3aa: ASSLGPRGEQY

d_gene: NA
j_gene: TRBJ1-1
v_gene: TRBV4-3
CDR3aa: ASSQGTGPMNTEAF

d_gene: NA
j_gene: TRBJ2-2
v_gene: TRBV9
CDR3aa: ASSVGTGGDTGELF

d_gene: TRBD2
j_gene: TRBJ2-1
v_gene: TRBV10-3
CDR3aa: AITLAGGHNEQF

d_gene: NA
j_gene: TRBJ1-1
v_gene: TRBV23-1
CDR3aa: ASSQSSTGNTEAF

d_gene: TRBD1
j_gene: TRBJ2-3
v_gene: TRBV30
CDR3aa: ACNPAQGANSDTQY

d_gene: NA
j_gene: TRBJ1-1
v_gene: TRBV20-1
CDR3aa: STEGWREAF

d_gene: NA
j_gene: TRBJ2-1
v_gene: TRBV10-2
CDR3aa: ASSEMAEQF

d_gene: NA
j_gene: TRBJ2-7
v_gene: TRBV6-5
CDR3aa: ASSETVSYEQY

d_gene: TRBD2
j_gene: TRBJ2-3
v_gene: TRBV19
CDR3aa: ASSISGGSTDTQY

d_gene: NA
j_gene: TRBJ1-1
v_gene: TRBV7-3
CDR3aa: ASSPSVGQYTEAF

d_gene: TRBD2
j_gene: TRBJ2-1
v_gene: TRBV19
CDR3aa: ASNWDSGGYNEQF

d_gene: TRBD1
j_gene: TRBJ1-5
v_gene: TRBV4-1
CDR3aa: ASSHPGQGGQPQH

d_gene: NA
j_gene: TRBJ1-2
v_gene: TRBV9
CDR3aa: ASSVAGWYGYT

d_gene: NA
j_gene: TRBJ1-3
v_gene: TRBV28
CDR3aa: ASSAIDRILSGNTIY

d_gene: TRBD2
j_gene: TRBJ2-7
v_gene: TRBV9
CDR3aa: ASSVSGGRGEQY

d_gene: TRBD1
j_gene: TRBJ2-1
v_gene: TRBV27
CDR3aa: ASSPTGISSYNEQF

d_gene: NA
j_gene: TRBJ1-2
v_gene: TRBV29-1
CDR3aa: SVLGGNGYT

d_gene: TRBD2
j_gene: TRBJ2-7
v_gene: TRBV11-2
CDR3aa: ASSPIGRVAGEKYEQY

d_gene: TRBD1
j_gene: TRBJ2-7
v_gene: TRBV4-1
CDR3aa: ASPGTGYEQY

d_gene: TRBD2
j_gene: TRBJ2-5
v_gene: TRBV5-1
CDR3aa: ASSEGTSGGPSETQY

d_gene: TRBD1
j_gene: TRBJ2-5
v_gene: TRBV7-3
CDR3aa: ASSSQGTQTQY

d_gene: TRBD1
j_gene: TRBJ2-2
v_gene: TRBV4-2
CDR3aa: ASSQDWVDRTNTGELF

d_gene: NA
j_gene: TRBJ2-7
v_gene: TRBV5-5
CDR3aa: ASSLEGGTGTSEQY

d_gene: TRBD2
j_gene: TRBJ2-3
v_gene: TRBV4-3
CDR3aa: ASSQDSTSDSTDTQY

d_gene: TRBD1
j_gene: TRBJ1-1
v_gene: TRBV4-3
CDR3aa: ASSRRDRGRGTEAF

d_gene: NA
j_gene: TRBJ1-5
v_gene: TRBV6-1
CDR3aa: ASSDSLSNQPQH

d_gene: NA
j_gene: TRBJ1-2
v_gene: TRBV29-1
CDR3aa: SVALSRGTPYGYT

d_gene: TRBD1
j_gene: TRBJ1-2
v_gene: TRBV4-1
CDR3aa: ASSRPGQRRGGYT

d_gene: TRBD1
j_gene: TRBJ2-7
v_gene: TRBV4-2
CDR3aa: ASSRQPGQASYEQY

d_gene: TRBD2
j_gene: TRBJ2-7
v_gene: TRBV28
CDR3aa: ASSFSYGGARYEQY

d_gene: NA
j_gene: TRBJ2-7
v_gene: TRBV30
CDR3aa: AWREDAPYEQY

d_gene: NA
j_gene: TRBJ1-5
v_gene: TRBV6-1
CDR3aa: ASSELRGSNQPQH

d_gene: NA
j_gene: TRBJ2-5
v_gene: TRBV2
CDR3aa: ASSEFLARGGETQY

d_gene: NA
j_gene: TRBJ2-7
v_gene: TRBV21-1
CDR3aa: ASSKADDMGFQDEQY

d_gene: NA
j_gene: TRBJ2-2
v_gene: TRBV7-2
CDR3aa: ASSLVVGRGNTGELF

d_gene: TRBD2
j_gene: TRBJ2-2
v_gene: TRBV6-4
CDR3aa: ASSDSGTSDTGELF

d_gene: TRBD1
j_gene: TRBJ1-2
v_gene: TRBV6-5
CDR3aa: ASSYGTGDGHT

d_gene: NA
j_gene: TRBJ1-1
v_gene: TRBV19
CDR3aa: ASSIRVNTEAF

d_gene: NA
j_gene: TRBJ2-2
v_gene: TRBV9
CDR3aa: ASSLRPGGPVGGELF